This T cell receptor (beta chain) was found in a study of shared T cell receptors in the human thymus. Data came from immunoSEQ multiplex PCR; TCRdb stores just in-frame clones and leaves some out. The data contain approximately 660,000 clones, 88% of them seen just once; the ten biggest clones take up 0.0095% to 0.011%. The length of the CDR3 is 17 residues. Losses at the gene ends were 2 bases for V and 7 bases for J; bases not matched to a gene: 13. CDR1 and CDR2 (germline): LGHNA, YSLEER. These records were also assigned to another study, of human thymus T cells. Per that study: Gene usage for V and J segments appeared biased in thymic and blood repertoires.

Specimen: thymocytes. The TCR sequence derives from a boy less than two years old with a congenital heart defect. V and J are TRBV4-3 and TRBJ2-1; the match to TRBD2 covers 8 bases. CDR3: CASSQTRGTRPENEQFF. DNA of the CDR3: TGCGCCAGCAGCCAAACTAGAGGGACTAGACCGGAGAATGAGCAGTTCTTC.